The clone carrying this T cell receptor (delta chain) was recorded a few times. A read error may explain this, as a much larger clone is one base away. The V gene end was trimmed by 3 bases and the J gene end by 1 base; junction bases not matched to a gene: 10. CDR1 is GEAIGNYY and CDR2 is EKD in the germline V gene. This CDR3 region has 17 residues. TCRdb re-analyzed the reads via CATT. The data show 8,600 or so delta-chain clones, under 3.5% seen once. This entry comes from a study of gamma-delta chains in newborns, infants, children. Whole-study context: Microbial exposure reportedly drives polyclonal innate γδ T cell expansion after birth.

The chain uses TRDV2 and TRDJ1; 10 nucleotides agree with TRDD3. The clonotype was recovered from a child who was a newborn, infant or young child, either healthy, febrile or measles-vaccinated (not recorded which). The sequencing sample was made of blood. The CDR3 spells CACDHLLGDLRTDKLIF. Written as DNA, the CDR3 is TGTGCCTGTGACCATTTACTGGGGGATCTCCGCACCGATAAACTCATCTTT.